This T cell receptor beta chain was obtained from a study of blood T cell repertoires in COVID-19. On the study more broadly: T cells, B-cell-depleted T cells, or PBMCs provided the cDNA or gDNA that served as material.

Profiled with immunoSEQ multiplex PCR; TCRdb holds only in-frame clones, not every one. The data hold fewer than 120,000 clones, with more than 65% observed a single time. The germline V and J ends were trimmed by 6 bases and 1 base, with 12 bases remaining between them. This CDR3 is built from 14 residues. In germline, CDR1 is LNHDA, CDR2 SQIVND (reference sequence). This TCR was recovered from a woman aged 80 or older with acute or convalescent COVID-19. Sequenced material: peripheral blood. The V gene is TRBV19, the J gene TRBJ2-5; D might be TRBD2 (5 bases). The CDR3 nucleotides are TGTGCCAGTAGGCTTTCGGGATCCCAAGAGACCCAGTACTTC. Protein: CASRLSGSQETQYF.